This passage covers 18 T cell receptor beta chains from one sample sequenced in a study of vaccination effects on CD4 cells after COVID-19. The antigens of these receptors remain unknown. Subsequent to 10 days of culture, CD4+ T cells were isolated. Participants completed two doses of the BNT162b2 or mRNA-1273 vaccine. The method was immunoSEQ multiplex PCR; TCRdb's version includes in-frame clones alone and lacks a portion of them. The data contain about 73,000 clones, 73% of them singletons. Here the sequenced sample was CD4+ T cells from PBMCs cultured without peptide, taken after COVID-19 vaccination. The receptor source for this set is a human donor who received a COVID-19 vaccine.

The gene calls are TRBV11-1 and TRBJ1-5; no reliable D call. The CDR3 is made up of 13 amino acids. V gave up 4 bases and J gave up 4 bases, with 8 bases separating them. Germline CDR1 and CDR2: SGHAT and FQDESV (reference sequence). CDR3 sequence reads: CASSSDGNQPQHF. CDR3 nucleotide sequence: TGTGCCAGCAGCTCCGACGGGAATCAGCCCCAGCATTTT.

This chain uses TRBV9 with TRBJ2-6; 7 bases are shared with TRBD2. The CDR3 spans 16 residues. The germline V gene has CDR1 SGDLS and CDR2 YYNGEE. With 4 bases clipped from V and 0 bases from J, the junction kept 4 bases outside the gene matches. The CDR3 region is CASSRRGDSGANVLTF. Here the CDR3 DNA reads TGTGCCAGCAGCCGCCGGGGGGACTCTGGGGCCAACGTCCTGACTTTC.

The sample holds a few counts of this clone. This chain connects TRBV10-3 to TRBJ1-6; D is ambiguous. Germline-derived CDR1 and CDR2 are ENHRY and SYGVKD. Trimming shortened V by 0 bases and J by 7 bases, and 10 bases separated the two germline ends. This CDR3 is built from 15 residues. CDR3 sequence (DNA): TGTGCCATCAGTGAGTCCGTCCTAAACAATTCACCCCTCCACTTT. Protein: CAISESVLNNSPLHF.

This chain uses TRBV14 with TRBJ2-3; D may be TRBD2 (6 bases). The CDR3 is made up of 15 amino acids. Per germline, CDR1 SGHDN and CDR2 FVKESK. Deletions cut 1 base from V and 0 bases from J, with 8 bases between. DNA of the CDR3: TGTGCCAGCAGCCAAGTCCGGGGGAGCACAGATACGCAGTATTTT. Translation: CASSQVRGSTDTQYF.

The chain recombines TRBV6-5 with TRBJ1-1, with D hard to call. V lost 6 bases, J lost 0 bases, and 2 bases lay in between. The CDR3 is 11 amino acids. Germline assignment: CDR1 MNHEY and CDR2 SVGAGI. The CDR3 is CASRVNTEAFF. The CDR3 DNA sequence: TGTGCCAGCAGGGTGAACACTGAAGCTTTCTTT.

The gene calls are TRBV6-2 or TRBV6-3 and TRBJ1-3; 7 bases match TRBD1. Germline assignment: CDR1 MNHEY and CDR2 SVGEGT. J gave up 1 base and V 5 bases, and 11 bases lay outside the gene matches. The CDR3 spans 17 residues. The CDR3 DNA reads as TGTGCCAGCAGTCCGGTCAGGGGGTTATTATCTGGAAACACCATATATTTT. This translates into CASSPVRGLLSGNTIYF.

The chain employs TRBV10-2 and TRBJ2-2; perhaps TRBD1 as D (5 bases). Germline CDR1 is WSHSY and CDR2 is SAAADI. Trimming took 3 bases from V and 6 from J, leaving 20 bases between them. The CDR3 sequence is 17 residues long. The CDR3 loop is CASSDKGRVGVAGELFF. The CDR3 DNA reads as TGCGCCAGCAGTGATAAGGGGCGTGTGGGCGTCGCCGGGGAGCTGTTTTTT.

The chain combines TRBV5-1 with TRBJ2-5, with TRBD2 identical over 10 bases. J was trimmed by 2 bases and V by 5 bases; bases with no gene match: 9. CDR1 is SGHRS, CDR2 YFSETQ, per germline. CDR3 length: 16 amino acids. The CDR3 nucleotides read TGCGCCAGCAGACCACTAGCGGGGAACGCTCAAGAGACCCAGTACTTC. Its translation is CASRPLAGNAQETQYF.

The chain recombines TRBV5-8 with TRBJ2-1; tentative D call: TRBD2 (6 bases). The CDR3 loop spans 14 amino acids. V lost 4 bases and J 0 bases, leaving 8 bases between the germline ends. Germline CDR1 reads SGHTS; CDR2 reads YDEGEE. The CDR3 region is CASSGGISYNEQFF. Written as DNA, the CDR3 is TGTGCCAGCAGCGGGGGGATCTCCTACAATGAGCAGTTCTTC. The complete variable domain, with remaining parts taken from reference TRBV5-8 and TRBJ2-1, reads EAGVTQSPTHLIKTRGQQATLRCSPISGHTSVYWYQQALGLGLQFLLWYDEGEERNRGNFPPRFSGRQFPNYSSELNVNALELEDSALYLCASSGGISYNEQFFGPGTRLTVL.

In nucleotides, the CDR3 is TGTGCCAGCAGTTACGGGGCATCCGACTATGGCTACACCTTC. This encodes CASSYGASDYGYTF. The V gene is TRBV28, the J gene TRBJ1-2; D might be TRBD1 (5 bases). This CDR3 region has 14 residues. The germline CDR1 and CDR2 sequences are MDHEN and SYDVKM. Trimming stripped 4 bases from V and 3 bases from J, with 12 bases between.

The V and J genes are TRBV5-1 and TRBJ2-7; D possibly uses TRBD1 or TRBD2 (5 bases each). From germline, CDR1 is SGHRS and CDR2 YFSETQ. This CDR3 spans 15 amino acids. V was shortened by 0 bases and J by 5 bases, with 15 bases between the two germline ends. The CDR3 protein is CASSLEGTTADEQYV. CDR3 DNA sequence: TGCGCCAGCAGCTTGGAAGGGACCACCGCAGACGAGCAGTACGTC.

To note about this clone: The identical CDR3 is also encoded by other nucleotide sequences in the sample. The chain carries TRBV5-1 and TRBJ2-3, with 15 nucleotides matching TRBD2. Trimming removed 4 bases from V and 0 bases from J; junction bases left unmatched: 6. Germline V gives CDR1 SGHRS, CDR2 YFSETQ. The CDR3 has 18 residues. CDR3 region: CASSSGLAGGTSTDTQYF. For the CDR3, the DNA is TGCGCCAGCAGCAGCGGACTAGCGGGGGGGACTAGCACAGATACGCAGTATTTT.

The sample holds one count of this clone. The rearrangement uses TRBV4-1 and TRBJ2-5; 9 bases agree with TRBD2. This CDR3 is built from 18 residues. V lost 0 bases, J lost 4 bases, and 12 bases stayed unmatched. CDR1 MGHRA and CDR2 YSYEKL come from the germline V gene. The chain's CDR3 is CASSQDSSASGVLETQYF. In nucleotides, the CDR3 is TGCGCCAGCAGCCAAGATTCGTCGGCTAGCGGGGTACTAGAGACCCAGTACTTC.

The gene calls are TRBV10-3 and TRBJ1-2, with D perhaps matching TRBD1 (5 bases). V was pared by 10 bases and J by 3 bases, with 15 bases between. CDR3 length equals 13 residues. The germline V gene has CDR1 ENHRY and CDR2 SYGVKD. In nucleotides, the CDR3 is TGTGCCACGCAGCAAGGGGTTGACTATGGCTACACCTTC. Translating gives CATQQGVDYGYTF.

This clone was observed a handful of times. The chain carries TRBV5-5 and TRBJ1-2; D is unclear. The CDR3 has 14 amino acids. The V end was cut by 1 base, the J end by 0 bases, with 7 bases between. Germline V gives CDR1 SGHKS, CDR2 YYEKEE (reference sequence). The CDR3: CASSLQSSNYGYTF. CDR3 sequence (DNA): TGTGCCAGCAGCTTGCAGAGCTCTAACTATGGCTACACCTTC.

The chain carries TRBV18 and TRBJ1-1; D possibly corresponds to TRBD1 (6 bases). V lost 5 bases and J lost 0, with 10 bases in between. The CDR3 consists of 14 residues. Germline V gene sequence: CDR1 KGHSH, CDR2 LQKENI. DNA for the CDR3: TGTGCCAGCTCAGAACAGGGTGTGAACACTGAAGCTTTCTTT. It codes for CASSEQGVNTEAFF.

The chain joins TRBV9 to TRBJ1-6; tentative D call: TRBD1 (5 bases). The CDR3 totals 16 residues. In germline, CDR1 is SGDLS, CDR2 YYNGEE. Trimming stripped 3 bases from V and 5 bases from J, with 15 bases between. The CDR3 DNA sequence: TGTGCCAGCAGCGCCCAGGGTAGGATTAATAATTCACCCCTCCACTTT. This gives the protein CASSAQGRINNSPLHF.

The chain combines TRBV6-4 with TRBJ1-2, with D perhaps matching TRBD1 (6 bases). The CDR3 contains 13 residues. With 6 bases removed from V and 7 bases from J, the gap between germline ends came to 15 bases. Per the germline V gene, CDR1 is MRHNA and CDR2 is SNTAGT. CDR3 sequence reads: CASSELQGGGYTF. The CDR3 nucleotides read TGTGCCAGCAGCGAACTACAGGGAGGTGGCTACACCTTC.